The 15 T cell receptor beta chains below were found in one sample sequenced in a study of shared clonotypes between healthy human individuals. Clones were sequenced by immunoSEQ multiplex PCR, and TCRdb holds only the in-frame ones, with some missing. Among some 690,000 clones listed, 80% to 95% were seen once. Sequenced: memory CD8+ T cells from PBMCs. The subset: CD45RO+ cells pooled with CCR7-negative TemRA cells. These receptors were collected from a man between 18 and 29 years old in good health. Some clones in this sample may be carry-over from other donors' samples.

A word on this clone: The germline gene is not matched at one end of the junction; a read error may be the cause. The chain recombines TRBV27 with TRBJ1-1, with D uncertain. Germline V gives CDR1 MNHEY, CDR2 SMNVEV (reference sequence). CDR3 length equals 14 residues. This CDR3 is CACSGDGGLSEAFF. Here the CDR3 DNA reads TGTGCCTGCAGCGGCGATGGAGGACTGTCTGAAGCTTTCTTT.

J is TRBJ2-5 and V is TRBV9; the D gene is possibly TRBD2 (5 bases). The V gene's germline CDR1 is SGDLS and CDR2 YYNGEE. The CDR3 loop spans 15 amino acids. Deletions cut 0 bases from V and 7 bases from J, with 16 bases between. DNA of the CDR3: TGTGCCAGCAGCGTAGACGAACAGCCGAGCGGGACCCAGTACTTC. This gives the protein CASSVDEQPSGTQYF.

This rearrangement joins TRBV9 to TRBJ2-1; D is unresolved. Trimming took 2 bases from V and 10 from J, leaving 10 bases between them. Germline CDR1 and CDR2: SGDLS and YYNGEE. CDR3 length: 12 residues. The CDR3 here is CASSVHLGEQFF. CDR3 bases: TGTGCCAGCAGCGTCCACCTCGGGGAGCAGTTCTTC.

The chain is built from TRBV27 and TRBJ1-1; no reliable D call. The CDR3 loop spans 14 amino acids. Germline CDR1 is MNHEY and CDR2 is SMNVEV (reference sequence). V shed 4 bases and J shed 3 bases, with 12 bases lying between them. The CDR3 region has the DNA TGTGCCAGCAGTTCCCTCTACGGGGACACTGAAGCTTTCTTT. Protein sequence: CASSSLYGDTEAFF.

CDR3 sequence: CASSPGGSLYEQYF. In nucleotides, the CDR3 is TGTGCCAGCAGCCCGGGCGGGAGTTTATACGAGCAGTACTTC. V is TRBV9 and J is TRBJ2-7; 7 nucleotides line up with TRBD2. The CDR3 totals 14 residues. Germline V gene sequence: CDR1 SGDLS, CDR2 YYNGEE. Germline trimming cut 4 bases from V and 4 bases from J; bases unmatched to any gene: 8.

Here the CDR3 DNA reads TGTGCCAGCAGTCAATTTAGCAATCAGCCCCAGCATTTT. Translation gives CASSQFSNQPQHF. V and J are TRBV6-5 and TRBJ1-5; D call uncertain. Between the trimmed V and J ends, which lost 5 bases and 0 bases, there was a span of 5 bases. In germline, CDR1 is MNHEY, CDR2 SVGAGI. The CDR3 has 13 amino acids.

V gene TRBV5-5 combines with J gene TRBJ1-1, with 7 bases aligning to TRBD1. The CDR3 consists of 14 residues. V was clipped by 5 bases and J by 5 bases; unmatched bases: 9. In germline, CDR1 is SGHKS, CDR2 YYEKEE (reference sequence). The CDR3, as DNA: TGTGCCAGCAGGACAGGGTCGGTGGGGACTGAAGCTTTCTTT. Translating it yields CASRTGSVGTEAFF. Based on the CDR3 plus reference TRBV5-5 and TRBJ1-1, the full variable domain is DAGVTQSPTHLIKTRGQQVTLRCSPISGHKSVSWYQQVLGQGPQFIFQYYEKEERGRGNFPDRFSARQFPNYSSELNVNALLLGDSALYLCASRTGSVGTEAFFGQGTRLTVV.

This rearrangement joins TRBV5-6 to TRBJ2-3; D might be TRBD2 (5 bases). Germline lookup yields CDR1 SGHDT and CDR2 YYEEEE. Trimming took 1 base from V and 5 from J, leaving 8 bases between them. The CDR3 spans 13 residues. This CDR3 reads CASSLLEEDTQYF. The CDR3 DNA follows: TGTGCCAGCAGCTTGCTGGAGGAAGATACGCAGTATTTT.

The V gene is TRBV19, the J gene TRBJ2-1; D is possibly TRBD1 or TRBD2 (6 bases each). Germline CDR1 reads LNHDA; CDR2 reads SQIVND (reference sequence). There are 15 residues in the CDR3. V was trimmed by 3 bases and J by 8 bases, leaving 17 bases between them. The CDR3 sequence: CASSMFGGPLDEQFF. The DNA for the CDR3 is TGTGCCAGTAGTATGTTCGGGGGCCCCCTTGATGAGCAGTTCTTC.

The chain carries TRBV5-5 and TRBJ2-6; 10 bases match TRBD1. Trimming at V came to 0 bases and at J to 1 base, leaving 4 bases not matched to a gene. Germline V lookup: CDR1 SGHKS, CDR2 YYEKEE (reference sequence). CDR3 length equals 18 residues. CDR3: CASSLAGQGNSGANVLTF. The CDR3 DNA follows: TGTGCCAGCAGCTTGGCGGGACAGGGGAATTCTGGGGCCAACGTCCTGACTTTC.

The chain employs TRBV28 and TRBJ2-6; D perhaps matches TRBD1 (5 bases). CDR3 size: 15 residues. The germline V gene has CDR1 MDHEN and CDR2 SYDVKM. The V end was cut by 2 bases, the J end by 1 base, with 6 bases between. The CDR3 loop reads CASSLRGSGANVLTF. The CDR3 bases are TGTGCCAGCAGTTTAAGGGGATCTGGGGCCAACGTCCTGACTTTC.

The rearrangement uses TRBV9 and TRBJ1-2; the D gene is possibly TRBD1 (5 bases). The CDR3 has 16 amino acids. V was trimmed by 4 bases and J by 3 bases, leaving 19 bases between them. Per germline, CDR1 SGDLS and CDR2 YYNGEE. CDR3: CASSTAGTWGHYGYTF. The CDR3 region has the DNA TGTGCCAGCAGCACGGCGGGAACCTGGGGCCACTATGGCTACACCTTC.

This clone appeared once. The chain employs TRBV29-1 and TRBJ2-5, with 7 nucleotides matching TRBD2. Per germline, CDR1 SQVTM and CDR2 ANQGSEA. J was trimmed by 7 bases and V by 4 bases; bases with no gene match: 0. This CDR3 comprises 10 residues. Written as DNA, the CDR3 is TGCAGCGTTGGGGGGGGGACCCAGTACTTC. Its protein is CSVGGGTQYF.

This clone was seen more than once but under ten times. The CDR3 DNA follows: TGTGCCAGCAGTGGGGGATCGGGGAGCTCCTACGAGCAGTACTTC. It codes for CASSGGSGSSYEQYF. This chain connects TRBV9 to TRBJ2-7; D tentatively reads TRBD1 or TRBD2 (5 bases each). The V gene's germline CDR1 is SGDLS and CDR2 YYNGEE. The ends were cut back, 5 bases at V and 0 bases at J, with 15 bases in the middle. The CDR3 extends over 15 amino acids.

This clone came up once. This chain's CDR3 is CASSSLLAQGDEQFF. DNA of the CDR3: TGTGCCAGCAGTTCCCTTTTAGCGCAAGGGGATGAGCAGTTCTTC. The chain combines TRBV27 with TRBJ2-1; D might be TRBD1 or TRBD2, each matching 5 bases. The CDR3 loop spans 15 amino acids. Germline V gene data show CDR1 as MNHEY and CDR2 as SMNVEV (reference sequence). V lost 4 bases and J 8 bases, leaving 18 bases between the germline ends.